The 21 T cell receptor beta chains given below trace back to one sample, sequenced in a study of cytomegalovirus exposure and HLA in healthy donors. TCRdb's table, derived via immunoSEQ multiplex PCR, lists solely in-frame clones and lacks some. The sample yields around 250,000 clones, nearly 90% seen once. Material: PBMCs. All receptors derive from a woman between 18 and 29 years old in good health and CMV-seronegative.

This clone has only a few counts. The rearrangement uses TRBV18 and TRBJ2-7; the match to TRBD1 covers 9 bases. The CDR3 loop spans 15 amino acids. V was clipped by 2 bases and J by 7 bases; unmatched bases: 9. CDR1 and CDR2 from the germline V gene are KGHSH and LQKENI. This chain's CDR3 is CASSPKGQGRSEQYV. In DNA form, the CDR3 reads TGTGCCAGCTCACCAAAAGGACAGGGGAGGTCGGAGCAGTACGTC.

The chain joins TRBV5-4 to TRBJ2-7; D not resolved. The V and J ends lost 1 base and 4 bases respectively, with 9 bases between them. This CDR3 is built from 13 residues. The germline gives CDR1 SGHNT, CDR2 YYREEE (reference sequence). CDR3 coding DNA: TGTGCCAGCAGCTTGAACATAGCTTACGAGCAGTACGTC. Its protein product is CASSLNIAYEQYV.

J is TRBJ1-1 and V is TRBV27; TRBD1 matches 8 bases. Germline V gives CDR1 MNHEY, CDR2 SMNVEV (reference sequence). Trimming removed 6 bases from V and 7 bases from J; junction bases left unmatched: 4. The CDR3 contains 12 residues. The CDR3 loop is CASSQGAGEAFF. CDR3 DNA: TGTGCCAGCAGCCAGGGGGCCGGTGAAGCTTTCTTT.

The rearrangement uses TRBV27 and TRBJ1-1, with D unresolved. V shed 0 bases and J shed 1 base, with 9 bases lying between them. This CDR3 region has 15 residues. Looked up from germline, CDR1 is MNHEY and CDR2 is SMNVEV (reference sequence). Here the CDR3 reads CASSLSTVGNTEAFF. DNA for the CDR3: TGTGCCAGCAGTTTATCCACAGTGGGGAACACTGAAGCTTTCTTT.

This chain connects TRBV10-2 to TRBJ1-2; perhaps TRBD1 as D (5 bases). Trimming removed 7 bases from V and 4 bases from J, with 13 bases in between. CDR1 WSHSY and CDR2 SAAADI come from the germline V gene. There are 13 residues in the CDR3. DNA for the CDR3: TGCGCCAGCACCCCAAGTAGGGGCTATGGCTACACCTTC. This codes for CASTPSRGYGYTF.

The V call is TRBV6-5, the J call TRBJ1-1; D perhaps matches TRBD1 (5 bases). Per germline, CDR1 MNHEY and CDR2 SVGAGI. The CDR3 has 14 amino acids. Trimming cost V 6 bases and J 1 base, with 12 bases left between them. The CDR3 nucleotides read TGTGCCAGCAGACAGACAGTCGGGAACACTGAAGCTTTCTTT. This gives the protein CASRQTVGNTEAFF.

The J gene is TRBJ2-1, the V gene TRBV7-9; 14 bases line up with TRBD2. CDR1 and CDR2 (germline): SEHNR, FQNEAQ (reference sequence). J was trimmed by 6 bases and V by 5 bases; bases with no gene match: 3. This CDR3 spans 15 amino acids. The CDR3 sequence: CASSTTSGGANEQFF. CDR3 DNA: TGTGCCAGCAGCACGACTAGCGGGGGGGCCAATGAGCAGTTCTTC.

This clone was observed a few times. CDR3 nucleotides: TGTGCCAGCAGTCGCGGTGGAGAAGACTATGGCTACACCTTC. This encodes CASSRGGEDYGYTF. V gene TRBV25-1 combines with J gene TRBJ1-2; D gene uncertain. The germline gives CDR1 MGHDK, CDR2 SYGVNS. Trimming pared 5 bases from V and 3 bases from J, leaving 13 bases between. CDR3 length: 14 amino acids.

This clone was counted between two and nine times. The V gene is TRBV15, the J gene TRBJ1-6; 7 nucleotides align to TRBD1. The CDR3 covers 16 residues. V was clipped by 1 base and J by 8 bases; unmatched bases: 8. Germline CDR1 reads LNHNV; CDR2 reads YYDKDF (reference sequence). The CDR3 sequence: CATSRAGQVTYSPLHF. The CDR3, as DNA: TGTGCCACCAGCAGAGCTGGACAGGTCACTTATTCACCCCTCCACTTT.

This clone was recorded only once. The rearrangement joins TRBV7-2 to TRBJ1-1; D might be TRBD1 (6 bases). V was trimmed by 3 bases and J by 1 base, leaving 12 bases between them. Germline lookup yields CDR1 SGHTA and CDR2 FQGNSA. The CDR3 is made up of 15 amino acids. CDR3 bases: TGTGCCAGCAGCTTGGGACCGACAGGGAACACTGAAGCTTTCTTT. Translating gives CASSLGPTGNTEAFF. The full variable domain, rest sourced from reference TRBV7-2 and TRBJ1-1, is GAGVSQSPSNKVTEKGKDVELRCDPISGHTALYWYRQSLGQGLEFLIYFQGNSAPDKSGLPSDRFSAERTGGSVSTLTIQRTQQEDSAVYLCASSLGPTGNTEAFFGQGTRLTVV.

The chain employs TRBV5-1 and TRBJ1-6; possible D gene TRBD1, 5 bases. Germline V CDR1 and CDR2: SGHRS, YFSETQ. The CDR3 is 16 amino acids. V lost 5 bases, J lost 7 bases, and 19 bases lay in between. CDR3 in DNA: TGCGCCAGCAGACGGGGACTGAGACAAGAGAATTCACCCCTCCACTTT. Translation: CASRRGLRQENSPLHF.

The chain employs TRBV29-1 and TRBJ1-1; the D gene is possibly TRBD1 (6 bases). Germline V gene sequence: CDR1 SQVTM, CDR2 ANQGSEA. Trimming pared 4 bases from V and 6 bases from J, leaving 24 bases between. This CDR3 is built from 16 residues. CDR3 amino acids: CSVGTVPARRGSEAFF. The DNA of the CDR3 is TGCAGCGTTGGTACGGTACCGGCCAGAAGGGGGTCTGAAGCTTTCTTT. The full variable domain, its missing parts supplied by reference TRBV29-1 and TRBJ1-1, is SAVISQKPSRDICQRGTSLTIQCQVDSQVTMMFWYRQQPGQSLTLIATANQGSEATYESGFVIDKFPISRPNLTFSTLTVSNMSPEDSSIYLCSVGTVPARRGSEAFFGQGTRLTVV.

The chain has TRBV7-2 and TRBJ2-1, with D maybe TRBD2 (5 bases). Germline CDR1 and CDR2: SGHTA and FQGNSA. V was cut by 6 bases and J by 6 bases, with 18 bases left in between. This CDR3 has 15 amino acids. The CDR3 region is CASRNTPGRGNEQFF. Written as DNA, the CDR3 is TGTGCCAGCAGAAACACGCCGGGGAGAGGCAATGAGCAGTTCTTC.

The gene calls are TRBV6-6 and TRBJ2-1, with 11 bases matching TRBD1. This CDR3 contains 15 residues. The junction had 4 bases not matched to a gene; V was cut back by 7 bases and J by 2 bases. Germline V gives CDR1 MNHNY, CDR2 SVGAGI (reference sequence). The CDR3 bases are TGTGCCAGCACCAAGGGACAGGGGGCCTACAATGAGCAGTTCTTC. Encoded protein: CASTKGQGAYNEQFF.

The chain has TRBV29-1 and TRBJ2-3; D is possibly TRBD1 (5 bases). CDR3 length: 13 residues. The V gene lost 4 bases and the J gene lost 3 bases, with 11 bases spanning the gap. Germline-derived CDR1 and CDR2 are SQVTM and ANQGSEA. The CDR3 loop reads CSVGLRQTDTQYF. CDR3 sequence (DNA): TGCAGCGTTGGCCTAAGACAGACAGATACGCAGTATTTT.

The chain couples TRBV7-8 to TRBJ2-3; TRBD2 matches 13 bases. Germline assignment: CDR1 SGHVS and CDR2 FQNEAQ. This CDR3 is 16 amino acids long. J lost 4 bases, V lost 3 bases, and 4 bases had no gene match. CDR3 DNA: TGTGCCAGCAGCTTGGGGACTAGCGGGGCGTCAGATACGCAGTATTTT. Translating it yields CASSLGTSGASDTQYF.

The V gene is TRBV5-4, the J gene TRBJ1-2; 9 nucleotides line up with TRBD1. The germline V gene encodes CDR1 SGHNT and CDR2 YYREEE (reference sequence). V was clipped by 2 bases and J by 4 bases; unmatched bases: 6. The CDR3 is made up of 15 amino acids. The CDR3 DNA sequence: TGTGCCAGCAGCTTACAGGGGGCGCCTATCTATGGCTACACCTTC. Its translation: CASSLQGAPIYGYTF. Together with reference TRBV5-4 and TRBJ1-2, the CDR3 gives the full variable domain: ETGVTQSPTHLIKTRGQQVTLRCSSQSGHNTVSWYQQALGQGPQFIFQYYREEENGRGNFPPRFSGLQFPNYSSELNVNALELDDSALYLCASSLQGAPIYGYTFGSGTRLTVV.

V and J are TRBV4-1 and TRBJ2-1, with D possibly TRBD2 on 6 matching bases. Trimming shortened V by 4 bases and J by 1 base, and 11 bases separated the two germline ends. The germline CDR1 and CDR2 sequences are MGHRA and YSYEKL. The CDR3 totals 15 residues. The CDR3 sequence is CASSPPGTSYNEQFF. CDR3 bases: TGCGCCAGCAGCCCCCCAGGGACTTCCTACAATGAGCAGTTCTTC.

The V gene is TRBV12-5, the J gene TRBJ2-5; TRBD2 agrees at 7 bases. V was clipped by 3 bases and J by 6 bases; unmatched bases: 16. Germline CDR1 reads LGHNT; CDR2 reads FRNRAP. CDR3 length: 17 amino acids. This CDR3 is CASGFSSGDYLEKTQYF. DNA of the CDR3: TGTGCTAGTGGTTTTTCTTCCGGGGACTACCTGGAAAAGACCCAGTACTTC.

This chain links TRBV10-3 with TRBJ2-3; TRBD2 aligns across 7 bases. This CDR3 has 16 amino acids. V lost 4 bases to trimming and J lost 1 base; unmatched junction nucleotides: 8. Germline V gives CDR1 ENHRY, CDR2 SYGVKD. The CDR3 DNA reads TGTGCCATCAGTGGTGCCCAGCGGGGACGCACAGATACGCAGTATTTT. It is translated as CAISGAQRGRTDTQYF.

This chain links TRBV5-1 with TRBJ2-2; 13 bases map to TRBD2. The CDR3 consists of 16 residues. V lost 0 bases to trimming and J lost 13 bases; unmatched junction nucleotides: 9. The germline V gene has CDR1 SGHRS and CDR2 YFSETQ. The CDR3 sequence is CASSLDAGLAGVGLFF. DNA for the CDR3: TGCGCCAGCAGCTTGGACGCTGGACTAGCGGGGGTAGGGCTGTTTTTT.